The present T cell receptor (beta chain) was sequenced within a study of post-analysis software for immune sequencing data. Trimming pared 5 bases from V and 4 bases from J, leaving 9 bases between. The CDR3 totals 14 residues. Germline-derived CDR1 and CDR2 are SNHLY and FYNNEI. The study, taken as a whole, reports: Relative to controls, patients had a few TRBV segments at higher frequency, with TRBV5-6, TRBV5-1 and TRBV20-1 among these.

Notes on this clonotype: Its antigen is not identified.

Each TCR beta cDNA library carried unique molecular identifiers. MiXCR was run by TCRdb on the PCR reads, yielding one entry per CDR3 protein. The sample yields approximately 660,000 distinct CDR3 sequences, over 45% seen once. The receptor's source is a girl under 10 years old with multiple sclerosis. The chain combines TRBV2 with TRBJ2-6, with unresolved D. Sequenced: blood. For the CDR3, the DNA is TGTGCCAGCAGTTTCGGAGCCGGGGCCAACGTCCTGACTTTC. This encodes CASSFGAGANVLTF.